Listed below are T cell receptor beta chains from one sample, sequenced in a study of shared clonotypes between healthy human individuals. Clones were read by immunoSEQ multiplex PCR, and TCRdb kept only the in-frame ones, dropping some. Among some 700,000 clones, roughly 88% were seen once, and the ten largest hold more than 30%. Sequencing was done on a sample of memory CD8+ T cells from PBMCs. The receptors were sampled from a man younger than 30 in good health. Some clones in this sample may be carry-over from other donors' samples. Each CDR3 is given with its conserved first and last residue. Fields, in order: V gene, J gene, D gene, clone size, CDR3 DNA, CDR3 protein. The D gene is left open where the match is weak. Not all rows give a size; the values are once, few, many and, for expanded clones, a class.

TRBV9	TRBJ2-7	TRBD2	.	TGTGCCAGCAGCGCCGTACTAGCGGGAACCGAGCAGTACTTC	CASSAVLAGTEQYF
TRBV28	TRBJ2-5	.	once	TGTGCCAGCAGCGTTCGGGGGGCGACGAGAGAGACCCAGTACTTC	CASSVRGATRETQYF
TRBV6-1	TRBJ2-1	TRBD2	once	TGTGCCAGCATGGGACTAGCGGGGGGATATGAGCAGTTCTTC	CASMGLAGGYEQFF
TRBV5-6	TRBJ2-2	.	.	TGTGCCAGCAGCTTTGGACGGGCCGAGCTGTTTTTT	CASSFGRAELFF
TRBV29-1	TRBJ2-1	TRBD2	.	TGCAGCGTAGCGGGACTAGCTTTCTCCCACAATGAGCAGTTCTTC	CSVAGLAFSHNEQFF
TRBV2	TRBJ1-2	.	.	TGTGCCAGTAGTCCCAAGGCAGGGAACCCAAACTATGGCTACACCTTC	CASSPKAGNPNYGYTF
TRBV27	TRBJ2-7	TRBD2	.	TGTGCCAGCAGTTTTCTGGGACTAGCGGGGTTGCCCTACGAGCAGTACTTC	CASSFLGLAGLPYEQYF
TRBV7-2	TRBJ2-7	.	.	TGTGCCAGCAGCTCCGTCGGGCGGGTTTTCTACGAGCAGTACTTC	CASSSVGRVFYEQYF
TRBV30	TRBJ2-7	.	.	TGTGCCTGGAGTGGCGGACCGAGCTCCTACGAGCAGTACTTC	CAWSGGPSSYEQYF
TRBV9	TRBJ2-2	TRBD1	.	TGTGCCAGCAGCGGGGACAGGGGCTACACCGGGGAGCTGTTTTTT	CASSGDRGYTGELFF
TRBV6-1	TRBJ1-4	.	.	TGTGCCAGCAGTGACAGGGAAGGATTCGAAAAACTGTTTTTT	CASSDREGFEKLFF
TRBV7-6	TRBJ1-1	TRBD1	.	TGTGCCAGCAGCCGGGACAGGGGCACTGAAGCTTTCTTT	CASSRDRGTEAFF
TRBV19	TRBJ1-1	.	.	TGTGCCAGTCTATCCTTGACAGACGACACAAGGGACACTGAAGCTTTCTTT	CASLSLTDDTRDTEAFF
TRBV19	TRBJ2-1	TRBD2	.	TGTGCCAGTAGCTGGCGGGAGGCTGAGCAGTTCTTC	CASSWREAEQFF
TRBV28	TRBJ1-1	.	.	TGTGCCAGCAGTTTATCAGGCTCGAGCACTGAAGCTTTCTTT	CASSLSGSSTEAFF
TRBV29-1	TRBJ2-3	TRBD2	.	TGCAGCGCCGCCGGGCGGGAGCAGCGCACAGATACGCAGTATTTT	CSAAGREQRTDTQYF
TRBV6-4	TRBJ1-2	.	.	TGTGCCAGCAATCGAGGGCCGGGGTCGTTGGGCTACACCTTC	CASNRGPGSLGYTF
TRBV5-6	TRBJ2-7	.	.	TGTGCCAGCAGCTTGGCCGGGACCCTCTACGAGCAGTACTTC	CASSLAGTLYEQYF
TRBV9	TRBJ1-1	.	.	TGTGCCAGCAGCGTAGGGGGGGAGAGGACTGAAGCTTTCTTT	CASSVGGERTEAFF
TRBV7-9	TRBJ2-2	.	.	TGTGCCAGCAGCTTAGGCAGAGAGAACACCGGGGAGCTGTTTTTT	CASSLGRENTGELFF
TRBV7-9	TRBJ2-3	TRBD1	.	TGTGCCAGCAGCCGTGACAGGGGAAATACGCAGTATTTT	CASSRDRGNTQYF
TRBV14	TRBJ2-5	TRBD1	.	TGTGCCAGCAGCCAAGATTTCTACGATGGACAGGGCCAATTCCAAGAGACCCAGTACTTC	CASSQDFYDGQGQFQETQYF
TRBV2	TRBJ2-1	.	.	TGTGCCAGCATCCAGGGAGGCGGGCTTAGCACCAATGAGCAGTTCTTC	CASIQGGGLSTNEQFF
TRBV27	TRBJ2-2	.	.	TGTGCCAGCACCTTTACAAACACCGGGGAGCTGTTTTTT	CASTFTNTGELFF
TRBV6-6	TRBJ1-1	.	.	TGTGCCAGCAGTTTCGAGTCGAACACTGAAGCTTTCTTT	CASSFESNTEAFF
TRBV28	TRBJ2-3	.	.	TGTGCCAGCCTCTTAGGTCTCACAGATACGCAGTATTTT	CASLLGLTDTQYF
TRBV9	TRBJ2-7	.	.	TGTGCCAGCAGCGAGGCGGCAGGATGGGGCTACGAGCAGTACTTC	CASSEAAGWGYEQYF
TRBV27	TRBJ2-1	.	.	TGTGCCAGCAGTTTATCGGTCGGGACTCCTTTGTTTTCAGAGCAGTTCTTC	CASSLSVGTPLFSEQFF
TRBV19	TRBJ2-2	TRBD2	once	TGTGCCAGTAGTATAGATACTAGCGGGAGATGGCGGACCGGGGAGCTGTTTTTT	CASSIDTSGRWRTGELFF
TRBV4-3	TRBJ1-6	.	.	TGCGCCAGCAGCCAAGATCCCCCCGGGAATTCCTATAATTCACCCCTCCACTTT	CASSQDPPGNSYNSPLHF
TRBV9	TRBJ1-3	.	.	TGTGCCAGCAGCGTAGCGGGGGGGTCCAACTCTGGAAACACCATATATTTT	CASSVAGGSNSGNTIYF
TRBV4-1	TRBJ2-5	.	.	TGCGCCAGCAGCCAAGTGGGTAGTCGGGAGACCCAGTACTTC	CASSQVGSRETQYF
TRBV15	TRBJ2-7	.	.	TGTGCCACCAGCAGAGGGGTCGAGCAGTACTTC	CATSRGVEQYF
TRBV18	TRBJ2-6	.	.	TGTGCCAGCTCACTATCCGCCTCTGGGGCCAACGTCCTGACTTTC	CASSLSASGANVLTF
TRBV9	TRBJ2-1	.	.	TGTGCCAGCAGCCCCCCCGGGTATGAGCAGTTCTTC	CASSPPGYEQFF
TRBV7-9	TRBJ2-1	.	.	TGTGCCAGCAGCTTAAGGCAGGGGAAATACAATGAGCAGTTCTTC	CASSLRQGKYNEQFF
TRBV29-1	TRBJ2-1	TRBD2	.	TGCAGCGTTGGGGGGGGAAGCTCCTACAATGAGCAGTTCTTC	CSVGGGSSYNEQFF
TRBV28	TRBJ2-2	.	.	TGTGCCAGCAGTTTGGTACTCGGGAACACCGGGGAGCTGTTTTTT	CASSLVLGNTGELFF
TRBV9	TRBJ2-7	TRBD1	.	TGTGCCAGCAGCACCTCGACAGGGGGCAGGAACGAGCAGTACTTC	CASSTSTGGRNEQYF
TRBV28	TRBJ2-1	.	.	TGTGCCAGCAGTTTCGGGGGGCACGAGACCTACAATGAGCAGTTCTTC	CASSFGGHETYNEQFF
TRBV28	TRBJ1-5	.	.	TGTGCCAGCAGCCAAACAGGCCTTTGGGGGCCCCAGCATTTT	CASSQTGLWGPQHF